One and the same sample provided the 14 T cell receptor beta chains below, sequenced in a study of shared clonotypes between healthy human individuals. Naive CD8 isolation took CD45RO-negative cells positively selected for CCR7 and excluded terminally differentiated effector memory CD45RA+ cells. The protocol was immunoSEQ multiplex PCR, while the TCRdb copy is restricted to in-frame clones and leaves out a portion. This sample has about 1,900,000 clones; about 95% occur once, and the top ten carry 1.2%. Input material: naive CD8+ T cells sorted from blood. These receptors were taken from a man between 18 and 29 years old in good health.

V and J are TRBV7-9 and TRBJ2-2; D gene unclear. Trimming removed 5 bases at V and 0 bases at J, with 13 bases between. This CDR3 has 16 amino acids. Germline-derived CDR1 and CDR2 are SEHNR and FQNEAQ (reference sequence). DNA for the CDR3: TGTGCCAGCAGCACAGATCTCGGCGCGAACACCGGGGAGCTGTTTTTT. Its protein is CASSTDLGANTGELFF.

The V and J genes are TRBV27 and TRBJ2-2, with 10 bases fitting TRBD1. Germline V gene data show CDR1 as MNHEY and CDR2 as SMNVEV (reference sequence). The CDR3 consists of 16 residues. V was clipped by 3 bases and J by 4 bases; unmatched bases: 5. CDR3 protein: CASSFGTGEITGELFF. CDR3 DNA sequence: TGTGCCAGCAGTTTTGGGACAGGGGAGATCACCGGGGAGCTGTTTTTT.

The rearrangement links TRBV2 to TRBJ1-6; a weak D match, TRBD1 (6 bases). V was shortened by 4 bases and J by 6 bases, with 13 bases between the two germline ends. Germline V gene sequence: CDR1 SNHLY, CDR2 FYNNEI. The CDR3 contains 15 residues. CDR3 in amino acids: CASSARQDLNSPLHF. In DNA form, the CDR3 reads TGTGCCAGCAGTGCTAGACAGGACCTTAATTCACCCCTCCACTTT.

The chain joins TRBV27 to TRBJ2-7; 11 positions agree with TRBD2. CDR3 size: 14 residues. V was pared by 5 bases and J by 1 base, with 1 base of the junction left unmatched. From germline, CDR1 is MNHEY and CDR2 SMNVEV (reference sequence). The CDR3 DNA reads as TGTGCCAGCAGTACTAGCGGGGGTTCCTACGAGCAGTACTTC. It codes for CASSTSGGSYEQYF.

In nucleotides, the CDR3 is TGTGCCAGCAGGACAAGGGCTAGCCCGTACCAAGAGACCCAGTACTTC. This codes for CASRTRASPYQETQYF. The rearrangement links TRBV27 to TRBJ2-5; perhaps TRBD2 as D (5 bases). CDR3 size: 16 residues. Germline values: CDR1 MNHEY, CDR2 SMNVEV (reference sequence). V was cut by 6 bases and J by 0 bases, with 17 bases left in between.

This sequence joins TRBV9 and TRBJ1-2, with D unresolved. Trimming shortened V by 4 bases and J by 8 bases, and 12 bases separated the two germline ends. Per the germline V gene, CDR1 is SGDLS and CDR2 is YYNGEE. The CDR3 runs 12 residues. The DNA of the CDR3 is TGTGCCAGCAGCTCCAGACCGGGCGGCTACACCTTC. Protein product: CASSSRPGGYTF.

This clone has only one observation. The chain links TRBV7-6 to TRBJ2-7; TRBD2 matches 10 bases. CDR1 SGHVS and CDR2 FNYEAQ come from the germline V gene. V was clipped by 5 bases and J by 0 bases; unmatched bases: 4. The CDR3 sequence is 15 residues long. The CDR3 DNA follows: TGTGCCAGCAGCGTACTAGCGGGGAGCTCCTACGAGCAGTACTTC. It encodes CASSVLAGSSYEQYF.

The rearrangement links TRBV5-6 to TRBJ2-7, with a tentative D call TRBD1 (6 bases). CDR3 size: 14 residues. Per the germline V gene, CDR1 is SGHDT and CDR2 is YYEEEE. V was trimmed by 2 bases and J by 2 bases, leaving 11 bases between them. The CDR3 sequence: CASSLQGNTYEQYF. The CDR3 DNA is TGTGCCAGCAGCTTACAGGGAAACACCTACGAGCAGTACTTC.

The J gene is TRBJ2-3, the V gene TRBV28, with 10 positions matching TRBD2. The CDR3 spans 16 residues. Germline V gene data show CDR1 as MDHEN and CDR2 as SYDVKM. With 5 bases clipped from V and 2 bases from J, the junction kept 7 bases outside the gene matches. CDR3 protein: CASSTEAGGYTDTQYF. CDR3 nucleotides: TGTGCCAGCAGTACGGAAGCGGGGGGGTACACAGATACGCAGTATTTT.

The V gene is TRBV10-3, the J gene TRBJ2-3; 8 positions agree with TRBD1. The CDR3 sequence is 18 residues long. J was trimmed by 1 base and V by 0 bases; bases with no gene match: 9. CDR1 and CDR2 (germline): ENHRY, SYGVKD. CDR3 nucleotide sequence: TGTGCCATCAGTGAGTCCGCGGATTCGACAGGGGGCACAGATACGCAGTATTTT. Protein sequence: CAISESADSTGGTDTQYF.

The V gene is TRBV4-1, the J gene TRBJ2-7, with TRBD1 identical over 9 bases. This CDR3 region has 17 residues. The germline V gene encodes CDR1 MGHRA and CDR2 YSYEKL. V dropped 1 base and J dropped 0; count of bases not matched to a gene: 7. CDR3 bases: TGCGCCAGCAGCCAAGTAGAGACAGGGGGAAGCTCCTACGAGCAGTACTTC. Amino acid sequence: CASSQVETGGSSYEQYF.

The rearrangement uses TRBV30 and TRBJ2-1, with 8 positions matching TRBD2. Trimming removed 4 bases from V and 5 bases from J; junction bases left unmatched: 4. The CDR3 covers 13 residues. Germline values: CDR1 GTSNPN, CDR2 SVGIG (reference sequence). CDR3 amino acids: CAWNSGSHNEQFF. For the CDR3, the DNA is TGTGCCTGGAACAGCGGGAGCCACAATGAGCAGTTCTTC.

Details on this clone: Additional DNA sequences in this sample encode the identical CDR3. This sequence joins TRBV6-1 and TRBJ2-7; D is unresolved. Trimming pared 1 base from V and 0 bases from J, leaving 4 bases between. CDR1 MNHNS and CDR2 SASEGT come from the germline V gene. This CDR3 region has 13 residues. CDR3 in DNA: TGTGCCAGCAGTGAAGGGTTCTCCTACGAGCAGTACTTC. Protein product: CASSEGFSYEQYF.

The table lists this clone with a few counts. DNA for the CDR3: TGCGCCAGCAGCCTACCGGGGCAGGGGAACACTGAAGCTTTCTTT. It translates to CASSLPGQGNTEAFF. The chain links TRBV4-1 to TRBJ1-1, with a weak D call TRBD1 (5 bases). Trimming removed 4 bases from V and 1 base from J, with 13 bases in between. The length of the CDR3 is 15 residues. Germline-derived CDR1 and CDR2 are MGHRA and YSYEKL.